The clone carrying this T cell receptor (beta chain) was seen once. The sample belongs to a study of blood T cell repertoires in COVID-19. In the study overall: Sources were T cells, B-cell-depleted T cells, or PBMCs; the material itself was cDNA or gDNA.

CDR1 is MNHNY and CDR2 is SVGAGI in the germline V gene (reference sequence). This CDR3 comprises 17 residues. The ends lost 8 bases at V and 6 bases at J; junction bases unmatched: 16. Authors' processing steps: Estimation of nucleated cell counts relied on the amplification of reference gene primers. Assay used: immunoSEQ multiplex PCR; TCRdb lists only in-frame clones, some missing. For V, J and clone size, that table is used; D and trimming come from the DNA. The sample records about 210,000 clones, around 80% being singletons. Followed longitudinally, the Seattle patients had been enrolled during active infection.

This clonotype originated in an elderly woman with COVID-19, enrolled during active disease. The sample was peripheral blood. The rearrangement links TRBV6-6 to TRBJ2-1; 10 nucleotides line up with TRBD1. The CDR3 sequence: CASGLTRGTGVGNEQFF. The CDR3 DNA reads TGTGCCAGCGGTCTAACAAGAGGGACAGGGGTTGGCAATGAGCAGTTCTTC.